The entry below gives a single T cell receptor (beta chain) sequence along with its context. Its target is not known. This entry is derived from a study of T cell responses to AZD1222 COVID-19 vaccine. Study overall: Second-dose recipients at about 4 or about 12 weeks were treated as one pooled group. Points from the study as a whole: Regions left unmutated in variants are reportedly the target of nearly half of spike-specific TCRs. Without day 14 samples, only post-peak T cell repertoires were studied.

Profiled with immunoSEQ multiplex PCR; TCRdb holds only in-frame clones, not every one. This sample has around 180,000 clones, with almost 95% found just once. Between the trimmed V and J ends, which lost 0 bases and 4 bases, there was a span of 4 bases. Germline CDR1 MNHNY, CDR2 SVGAGI (reference sequence). The CDR3 length is 12 residues. The gene calls are TRBV6-6 and TRBJ2-7; D unresolved. Here the sequenced sample was peripheral blood, taken on day 0 of AZD1222 vaccination. The TCR originated in an adult in good health. The CDR3 here is CASSYSTYEQYV. The CDR3 DNA follows: TGTGCCAGCAGTTACTCGACTTACGAGCAGTACGTC.